This entry describes one T cell receptor (beta chain). Antigen unknown. Germline lookup yields CDR1 LGHNA and CDR2 YNFKEQ. CDR3 length: 15 amino acids. Trimming took off 4 bases at V and 2 bases at J, with 11 bases between the two ends. The entry originates in a study of cytomegalovirus exposure and HLA in healthy donors. Whole-study findings and limits: At a 0.05 false discovery rate, a later analysis found some 17,000 TCR beta sequences to be associated with HLA alleles. With DRB1 most and HLA-C fewest, TCR association rates differed between HLA loci in a later analysis.

This PCR relied on a set of 60 Vbeta primers and 13 Jbeta primers. Repertoires were generated with immunoSEQ multiplex PCR, while TCRdb's copy carries only in-frame clones and drops some. Of 130,000 or so clones listed, just over 65% are singletons. The source of this sequence is a woman aged 55-70 years in good health and CMV-seronegative. Sequenced: PBMCs. V and J are TRBV4-2 and TRBJ2-2; no clear D. CDR3 DNA: TGTGCCAGCAGCCTCCGGTCCCTTAACACCGGGGAGCTGTTTTTT. It is translated as CASSLRSLNTGELFF.